This TCR beta chain was documented in a study of shared clonotypes between healthy human individuals. Background on the study: A donor's plate count was three for CD4 naive and three for CD4 memory; CD8 naive had two and CD8 memory one.

CD45RO-negative, CCR7-positively selected cells formed the naive CD8 fraction, excluding terminally differentiated effector memory CD45RA+ cells. This clone was observed a handful of times. Its specificity is unknown. Generated by immunoSEQ multiplex PCR, the TCRdb table keeps only in-frame clones and is missing some. In the table there are approximately 2,000,000 clones, about 93% of which are singletons. The ends were cut back, 1 base at V and 8 bases at J, with 12 bases in the middle. The CDR3 totals 14 residues. From germline, CDR1 is MDHEN and CDR2 SYDVKM. The study's findings and limits: Clonotype sharing among donors was thought likely to change with sequencing depth. Collection of samples was limited to blood; tissue repertoires likely differ.

This TCR was recovered from a man aged 18 to 30 in good health. Some clones in this sample may be carry-over from other donors' samples. This chain joins TRBV28 and TRBJ1-5, with TRBD1 as a possible D gene (5 bases). Sequencing input: naive CD8+ T cells from PBMCs. The CDR3 loop is CASSLLAGSEPQHF. As DNA, the CDR3 is TGTGCCAGCAGTTTATTAGCAGGGAGTGAGCCCCAGCATTTT.